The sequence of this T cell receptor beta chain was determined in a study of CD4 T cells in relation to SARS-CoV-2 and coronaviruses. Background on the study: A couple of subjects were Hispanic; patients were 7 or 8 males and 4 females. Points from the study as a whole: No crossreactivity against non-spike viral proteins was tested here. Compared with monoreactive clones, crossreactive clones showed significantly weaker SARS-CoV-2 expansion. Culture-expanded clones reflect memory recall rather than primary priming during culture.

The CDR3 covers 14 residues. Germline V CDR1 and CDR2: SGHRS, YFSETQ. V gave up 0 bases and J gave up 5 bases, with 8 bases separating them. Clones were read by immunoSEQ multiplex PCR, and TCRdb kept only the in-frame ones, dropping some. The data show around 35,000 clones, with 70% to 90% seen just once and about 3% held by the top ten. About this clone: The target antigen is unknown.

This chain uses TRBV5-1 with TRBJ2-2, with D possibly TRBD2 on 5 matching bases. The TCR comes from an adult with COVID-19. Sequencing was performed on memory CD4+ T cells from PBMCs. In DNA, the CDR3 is TGCGCCAGCAGCTTGGGGACTCAGACCGGGGAGCTGTTTTTT. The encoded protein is CASSLGTQTGELFF.